This section outlines one T cell receptor (beta chain) sequence together with its context. The antigen is unknown. This sample was included in a study of cytomegalovirus exposure and HLA in healthy donors. The PCR used 60 Vbeta and 13 Jbeta primers. Sequencing used immunoSEQ multiplex PCR; TCRdb keeps in-frame clones, though not all of them. This repertoire shows about 210,000 clones, over 80% found once; its top ten account for roughly a tenth. General observations from the study: Among the most significant clusters, several appeared linked to common viral pathogens in a later analysis. Later on, analysis showed that most CMV-associated TCR beta chains appeared to be HLA-restricted. Later analysis indicated greater clonal expansion among HLA-associated TCR beta chains than among equally common other chains. As was reported, the HLA-A and HLA-B alleles of most subjects were accurately predicted from TCR beta sequences.

The length of the CDR3 is 14 residues. The trim removed 5 bases at V and 5 bases at J, leaving 4 bases unmatched. CDR1 is SGHTA and CDR2 is FQGTGA in the germline V gene. The origin of this receptor is a woman between 50 and 59 years old in good health and CMV-seropositive. Sequencing was carried out using PBMCs. The chain couples TRBV7-3 to TRBJ2-3; 10 bases match TRBD1. CDR3 sequence (DNA): TGTGCCAGCAGCCCGACAGGGGGCAAAGATACGCAGTATTTT. It translates to CASSPTGGKDTQYF.